This T cell receptor (beta chain) was sequenced during a study of CXCR3-negative and CXCR3-positive naive CD8 T cells. Overall study findings and caveats: Naive CXCR3-positive and CXCR3-negative cells shared similar TRBV-TRBJ usage, unlike memory cells. CXCR3-negative naive cells had less hydrophobic TRB CDR3s than did CXCR3-positive naive cells. High diversity, comparable across both naive subsets, contrasted with much lower diversity in memory CD8+ cells. CXCR3 expression partially decreased after cryopreservation; most assays used fresh PBMCs.

Remarks on this clonotype: Antigen unknown.

The germline gives CDR1 KGHSH, CDR2 LQKENI. The length of the CDR3 is 13 residues. Naivety in CD8+ T cells corresponded to a CD45RO-CCR7+CD27+CD95- phenotype. The method, 5' RACE with UMI labels, was used to prepare the TRB cDNA libraries. After re-calling the 5' RACE reads, TCRdb lists one entry per CDR3 protein, DNA absent. This sample's table reports tens of thousands of distinct CDR3 sequences. The clonotype comes from a human donor in good health. Some clones in this sample may be carry-over from other donors' samples. V usage is TRBV18 and J usage is TRBJ1-6. Sequenced material: naive CXCR3+ CD8+ T cells from blood. Subset in this sample: CD45RO-CCR7+CD27+CD95- naive CD8+ T cells expressing CXCR3 (TNR3+). CDR3: CASSPPFNSPLHF.